This TCR beta chain was captured in a study of identical twins. Study outcomes and limitations: Modelling underestimated the level of out-of-frame TCR alpha sharing observed in monozygotic twins.

cDNA carried unique molecular identifiers, and a universal primer site was added by template switching. One entry per CDR3 protein results from TCRdb running MiXCR on the 5' RACE reads. The data contain approximately 620,000 distinct CDR3 sequences, 8% to 9% of them seen just once; the ten biggest clones take up 0.98%. The CDR3 runs 16 residues. V dropped 1 base and J dropped 3; count of bases not matched to a gene: 3. Looked up from germline, CDR1 is SEHNR and CDR2 is FQNEAQ (reference sequence). On this clonotype itself: What it binds is not known.

The same specimen was also included in a second study, on yellow fever vaccine responses in identical twins. That work states: A vaccine T cell response that seemed partly convergent and partly personalized was reported in twins.

The specimen sequenced was PBMCs. The J gene is TRBJ2-1, the V gene TRBV7-9; 10 nucleotides match TRBD2. This receptor was identified in a woman aged 18-29 years in good health. CDR3 sequence reads: CASSLDSGRGYNEQFF. The CDR3 coding sequence is TGTGCCAGCAGCTTAGACAGCGGGAGGGGCTACAATGAGCAGTTCTTC.